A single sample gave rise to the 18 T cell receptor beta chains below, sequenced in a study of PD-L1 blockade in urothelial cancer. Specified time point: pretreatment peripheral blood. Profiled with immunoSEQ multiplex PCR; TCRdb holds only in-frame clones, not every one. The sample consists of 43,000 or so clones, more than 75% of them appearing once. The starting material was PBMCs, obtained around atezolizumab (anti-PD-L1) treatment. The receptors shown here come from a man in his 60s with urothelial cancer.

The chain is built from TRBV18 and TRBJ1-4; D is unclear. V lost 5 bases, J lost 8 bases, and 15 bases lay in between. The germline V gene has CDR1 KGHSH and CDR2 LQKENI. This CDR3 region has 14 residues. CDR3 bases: TGTGCCAGCTCAAGGTCCCAGGCGGGCGAAAAACTGTTTTTT. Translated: CASSRSQAGEKLFF.

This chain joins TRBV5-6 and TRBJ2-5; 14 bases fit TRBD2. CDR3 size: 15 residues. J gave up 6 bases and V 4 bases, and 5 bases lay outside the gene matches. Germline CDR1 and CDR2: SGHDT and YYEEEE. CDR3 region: CASSPGTSGSQTQYF. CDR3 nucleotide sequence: TGTGCCAGCAGCCCGGGGACTAGCGGGAGTCAGACCCAGTACTTC.

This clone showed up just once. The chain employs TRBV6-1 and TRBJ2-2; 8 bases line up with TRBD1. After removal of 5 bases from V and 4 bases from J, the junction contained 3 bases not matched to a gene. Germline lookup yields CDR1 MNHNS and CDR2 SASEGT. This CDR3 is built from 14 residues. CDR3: CASSWDRLTGELFF. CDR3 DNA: TGTGCCAGCAGTTGGGACAGGCTCACCGGGGAGCTGTTTTTT.

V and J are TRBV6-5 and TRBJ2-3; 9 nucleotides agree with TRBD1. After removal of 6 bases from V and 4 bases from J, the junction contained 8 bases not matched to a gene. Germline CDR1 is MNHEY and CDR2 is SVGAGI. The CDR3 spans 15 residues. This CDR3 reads CASRGSGTGSDTQYF. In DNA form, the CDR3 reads TGTGCCAGCAGGGGATCCGGGACAGGGTCAGATACGCAGTATTTT.

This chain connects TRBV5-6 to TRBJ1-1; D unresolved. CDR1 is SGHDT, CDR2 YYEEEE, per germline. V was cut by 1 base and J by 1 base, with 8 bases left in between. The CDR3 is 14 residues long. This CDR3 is CASSLMGPNTEAFF. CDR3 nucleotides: TGTGCCAGCAGCTTGATGGGCCCGAACACTGAAGCTTTCTTT.

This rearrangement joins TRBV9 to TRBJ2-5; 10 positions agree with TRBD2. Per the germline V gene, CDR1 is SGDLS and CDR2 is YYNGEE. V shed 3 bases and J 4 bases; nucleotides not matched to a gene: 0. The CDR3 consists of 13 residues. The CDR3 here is CASSGLAGETQYF. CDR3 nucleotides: TGTGCCAGCAGCGGACTAGCGGGAGAGACCCAGTACTTC.

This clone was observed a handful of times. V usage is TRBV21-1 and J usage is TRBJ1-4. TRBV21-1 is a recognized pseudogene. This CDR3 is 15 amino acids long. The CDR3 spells CASSKFSGFDEKLFF. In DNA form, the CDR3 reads TGTGCCAGCAGCAAATTCTCCGGGTTCGATGAAAAACTGTTTTTT.

The CDR3 loop reads CASSSGLLLSSGANVLTF. The DNA of the CDR3 is TGTGCCAGCAGTTCAGGACTATTATTAAGCTCTGGGGCCAACGTCCTGACTTTC. The V call is TRBV28, the J call TRBJ2-6, with a possible D match to TRBD2 (6 bases). Trimming left V 4 bases short and J 0 bases short, with 16 bases between. Looked up from germline, CDR1 is MDHEN and CDR2 is SYDVKM. The CDR3 runs to 18 residues.

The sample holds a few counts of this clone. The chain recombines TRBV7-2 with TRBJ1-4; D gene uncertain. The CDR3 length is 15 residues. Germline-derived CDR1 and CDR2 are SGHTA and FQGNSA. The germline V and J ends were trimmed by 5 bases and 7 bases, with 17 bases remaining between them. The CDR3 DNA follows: TGTGCCAGCAGCGACTCAGGAGGGCGGGGTGAAAAACTGTTTTTT. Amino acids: CASSDSGGRGEKLFF.

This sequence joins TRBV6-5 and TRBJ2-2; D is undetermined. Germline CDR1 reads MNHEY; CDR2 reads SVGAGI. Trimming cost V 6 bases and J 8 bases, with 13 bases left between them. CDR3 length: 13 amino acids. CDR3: CASRPDRRGELFF. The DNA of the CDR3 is TGTGCCAGCAGACCCGACCGGAGAGGGGAGCTGTTTTTT.

The CDR3 DNA reads TGCGCCAGCAGCTTGGAACAGGAGCAGTTCTTC. It translates to CASSLEQEQFF. The V gene is TRBV5-1, the J gene TRBJ2-1; the D is unclear. Germline CDR1 SGHRS, CDR2 YFSETQ. With 0 bases removed from V and 10 bases from J, the gap between germline ends came to 5 bases. CDR3 length: 11 amino acids.

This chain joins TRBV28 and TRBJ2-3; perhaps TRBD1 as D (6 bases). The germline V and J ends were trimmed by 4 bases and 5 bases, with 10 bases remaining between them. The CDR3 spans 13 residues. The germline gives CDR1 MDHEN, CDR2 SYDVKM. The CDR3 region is CASSSGTQDTQYF. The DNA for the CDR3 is TGTGCCAGCAGTTCCGGGACACAAGATACGCAGTATTTT.

This CDR3 reads CASSEFHYEQYF. In DNA, the CDR3 is TGTGCCAGCAGTGAATTTCACTACGAGCAGTACTTC. This sequence joins TRBV6-1 and TRBJ2-7, with D hard to call. The ends were cut back, 2 bases at V and 3 bases at J, with 5 bases in the middle. CDR1 is MNHNS, CDR2 SASEGT, per germline. The CDR3 contains 12 residues.

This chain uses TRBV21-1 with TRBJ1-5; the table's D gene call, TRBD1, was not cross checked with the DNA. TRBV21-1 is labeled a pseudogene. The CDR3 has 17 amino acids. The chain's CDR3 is CASSSTYRTNSNQPQHF. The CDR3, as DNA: TGTGCCAGCAGCAGTACTTACAGGACAAATAGCAATCAGCCCCAGCATTTT.

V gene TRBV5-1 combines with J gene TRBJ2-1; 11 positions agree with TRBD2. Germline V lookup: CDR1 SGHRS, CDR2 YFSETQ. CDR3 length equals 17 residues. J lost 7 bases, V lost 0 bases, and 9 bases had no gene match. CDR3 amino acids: CASSLEPSGRKVNEQFF. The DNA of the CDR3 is TGCGCCAGCAGCTTGGAACCTAGCGGGAGGAAAGTGAATGAGCAGTTCTTC.

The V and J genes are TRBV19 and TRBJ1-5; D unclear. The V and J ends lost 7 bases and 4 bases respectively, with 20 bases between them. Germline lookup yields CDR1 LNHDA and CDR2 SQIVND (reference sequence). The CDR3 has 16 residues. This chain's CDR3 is CASMHAGKDGNQPQHF. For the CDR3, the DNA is TGTGCCAGTATGCACGCGGGGAAAGACGGGAATCAGCCCCAGCATTTT.

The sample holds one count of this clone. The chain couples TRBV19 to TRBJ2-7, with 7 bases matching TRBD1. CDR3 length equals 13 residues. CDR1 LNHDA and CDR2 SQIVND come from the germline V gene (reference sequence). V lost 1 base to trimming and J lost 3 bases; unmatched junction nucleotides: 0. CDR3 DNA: TGTGCCAGTAGTATAGGGACAGGCTACGAGCAGTACTTC. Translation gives CASSIGTGYEQYF.

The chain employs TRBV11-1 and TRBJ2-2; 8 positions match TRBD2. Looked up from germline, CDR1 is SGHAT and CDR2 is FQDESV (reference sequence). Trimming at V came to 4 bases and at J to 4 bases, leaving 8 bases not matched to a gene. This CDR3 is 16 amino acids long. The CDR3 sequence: CASSSPGLAPTGELFF. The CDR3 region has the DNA TGTGCCAGCAGCTCGCCCGGACTAGCCCCCACCGGGGAGCTGTTTTTT.